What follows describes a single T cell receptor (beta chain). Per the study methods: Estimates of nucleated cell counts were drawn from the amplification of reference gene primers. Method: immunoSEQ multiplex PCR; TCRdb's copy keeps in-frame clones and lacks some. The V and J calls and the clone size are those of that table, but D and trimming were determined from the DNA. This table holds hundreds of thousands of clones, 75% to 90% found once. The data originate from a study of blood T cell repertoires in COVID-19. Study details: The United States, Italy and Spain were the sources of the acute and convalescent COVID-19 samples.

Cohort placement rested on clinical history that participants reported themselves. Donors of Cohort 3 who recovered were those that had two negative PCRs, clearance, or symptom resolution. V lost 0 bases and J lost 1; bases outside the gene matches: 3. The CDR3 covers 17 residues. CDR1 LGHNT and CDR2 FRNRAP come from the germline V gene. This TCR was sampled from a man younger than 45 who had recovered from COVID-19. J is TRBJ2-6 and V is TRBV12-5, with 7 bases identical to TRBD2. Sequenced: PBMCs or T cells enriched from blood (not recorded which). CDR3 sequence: CASGLVPGGSGANVLTF. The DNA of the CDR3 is TGTGCTAGTGGTTTGGTACCGGGAGGTTCTGGGGCCAACGTCCTGACTTTC.